This TCR beta chain was obtained from a study of T-cell reconstitution after alpha-beta-depleted transplantation in children. This clonotype was recorded a few times. Construction of the TCRbeta library involved unique molecular identifiers. TCRdb reprocessed the PCR reads with MiXCR, giving one entry per CDR3 protein. The data contain 450,000 to 600,000 distinct CDR3 sequences, 15% to 20% of them seen just once; the ten biggest clones take up approximately 3%. Here the sequenced sample was PBMCs from the stem cell graft donor, taken from the stem cell graft. This receptor was taken from a human donor who donated a stem cell graft to a child with acute lymphoblastic leukemia.

CDR3 loop: CSVAGATGEQFF. In nucleotides, the CDR3 is TGCAGCGTTGCGGGGGCAACCGGTGAGCAGTTCTTC. The chain combines TRBV29-1 with TRBJ2-1; D might be TRBD1 or TRBD2, each matching 6 bases. V was trimmed by 4 bases and J by 9 bases, leaving 13 bases between them. The CDR3 runs to 12 residues. CDR1 is SQVTM, CDR2 ANQGSEA, per germline.